This record covers a single T cell receptor (beta chain). Its specificity is unknown. This record belongs to a study of cytomegalovirus exposure and HLA in healthy donors. Study as a whole: The study's early data release held about 80 million unique TCRs from HLA-typed donors.

PCR was performed using 60 Vbeta and 13 Jbeta primers. The repertoire was sequenced with immunoSEQ multiplex PCR; TCRdb's copy has only in-frame clones and lacks some. This repertoire includes under 100,000 clones. Points from the study as a whole: Later genetic work tied a missense DCLRE1C variant to beta-chain V and J trimming. Immune exposure data for these donors was limited to CMV serostatus.

The germline gives CDR1 SEHNR, CDR2 FQNEAQ (reference sequence). The ends lost 3 bases at V and 2 bases at J; junction bases unmatched: 4. The CDR3 has 15 residues. The chain uses TRBV7-9 and TRBJ2-7; the match to TRBD2 covers 10 bases. The sequencing sample was made of PBMCs. The receptor's source is a man aged 25 to 40 in good health and CMV-seronegative. In DNA, the CDR3 is TGTGCCAGCAGCTTCTCTAGCGGGGGTCCCTACGAGCAGTACTTC. Protein product: CASSFSSGGPYEQYF.